The 12 T cell receptor beta chains presented below share a single source sample, sequenced in a study of a mutant IDH1 vaccine in newly diagnosed glioma. Time point in this sample: week 23, last vaccination. Each dose of the vaccine consisted of 300 ug of mutant IDH1 20-mer peptide, with topical imiquimod. For these receptors, no antigen is known. Libraries were prepared by immunoSEQ multiplex PCR; TCRdb keeps only in-frame clonotypes and omits some of them. Of about 55,000 clones listed, roughly 80% are singletons. Sequenced material: PBMCs, taken from a glioma patient whose treatment included an IDH1 peptide vaccine. These receptors were collected from a man aged 35-49 years with glioma.

The V gene is TRBV2, the J gene TRBJ2-5; D may be TRBD1 or TRBD2 (5 bases each). CDR1 SNHLY and CDR2 FYNNEI come from the germline V gene. Trimming took 7 bases from V and 6 from J, leaving 18 bases between them. The CDR3 loop spans 14 amino acids. As DNA, the CDR3 is TGTGCCAGCACCCTTGGGACCCGCCTGCAGACCCAGTACTTC. Protein product: CASTLGTRLQTQYF.

V usage is TRBV5-3 and J usage is TRBJ1-4; D might be TRBD1 (6 bases). TRBV5-3 is annotated as an ORF whose role is uncertain. CDR3 length equals 13 residues. The V end was cut by 5 bases, the J end by 4 bases, with 9 bases between. The CDR3 bases are TGTGCCAGAAGTGGACAGAATAATGAAAAACTGTTTTTT. Translation: CARSGQNNEKLFF.

The chain recombines TRBV29-1 with TRBJ1-4; 7 nucleotides match TRBD1. Germline V lookup: CDR1 SQVTM, CDR2 ANQGSEA. The CDR3 loop spans 14 amino acids. J was trimmed by 3 bases and V by 7 bases; bases with no gene match: 8. CDR3 residues: CSGAVGGSNEKLFF. The CDR3 nucleotides read TGCAGCGGGGCGGTAGGGGGCTCTAATGAAAAACTGTTTTTT.

The J gene is TRBJ1-1, the V gene TRBV5-1; D is ambiguous. Germline V gene lookup returns CDR1 SGHRS and CDR2 YFSETQ. Trimming cost V 1 base and J 0 bases, with 10 bases left between them. The CDR3 is made up of 15 amino acids. CDR3 sequence reads: CASSLHSPVNTEAFF. The CDR3 DNA reads TGCGCCAGCAGCTTGCATTCGCCCGTGAACACTGAAGCTTTCTTT.

The rearrangement joins TRBV4-1 to TRBJ2-6; 8 bases agree with TRBD1. Looked up from germline, CDR1 is MGHRA and CDR2 is YSYEKL. The CDR3 has 18 residues. V trimming: 4 bases; J trimming: 2 bases; junction bases outside the gene matches: 10. Written as DNA, the CDR3 is TGCGCCAGCAGCCTCCAGCAACCGACAGGGGCTGGGGCCAACGTCCTGACTTTC. This sequence encodes CASSLQQPTGAGANVLTF.

The rearrangement uses TRBV5-1 and TRBJ1-2; D is undetermined. Between the trimmed V and J ends, which lost 4 bases and 4 bases, there was a span of 20 bases. CDR1 and CDR2 from the germline V gene are SGHRS and YFSETQ. The CDR3 has 16 residues. The CDR3 coding sequence is TGCGCCAGCAGCCCTAACGGTGGGGTCGGCCCCTATGGCTACACCTTC. It is translated as CASSPNGGVGPYGYTF.

The CDR3 is CASSITRGGPYNEQFF. For the CDR3, the DNA is TGTGCCAGTAGTATTACCCGGGGAGGTCCCTACAATGAGCAGTTCTTC. The genes are TRBV19 and TRBJ2-1; D is perhaps TRBD2 (6 bases). V was cut by 3 bases and J by 2 bases, with 14 bases left in between. This CDR3 is built from 16 residues. The germline V gene has CDR1 LNHDA and CDR2 SQIVND (reference sequence).

The chain is built from TRBV6-6 and TRBJ2-5; 12 bases line up with TRBD2. The CDR3 is made up of 13 amino acids. The germline V gene encodes CDR1 MNHNY and CDR2 SVGAGI (reference sequence). Trimming took 8 bases from V and 2 from J; bases not matched to a gene: 0. The chain's CDR3 is CASGTSGQETQYF. The CDR3 DNA is TGTGCCAGCGGGACTAGCGGGCAAGAGACCCAGTACTTC.

The CDR3 DNA is TGCGCCAGCAGCGCCCGGGACACAGATACGCAGTATTTT. This encodes CASSARDTDTQYF. The chain links TRBV5-1 to TRBJ2-3; D is perhaps TRBD2 (5 bases). V lost 4 bases and J lost 2, with 8 bases in between. Looked up from germline, CDR1 is SGHRS and CDR2 is YFSETQ. This CDR3 is 13 amino acids long.

The chain combines TRBV30 with TRBJ1-2; D is unresolved. Germline V gene sequence: CDR1 GTSNPN, CDR2 SVGIG (reference sequence). CDR3 length equals 11 residues. V was cut by 3 bases and J by 7 bases, with 9 bases left in between. CDR3 protein: CAWSPNRGYTF. The CDR3, as DNA: TGTGCCTGGAGCCCCAATCGTGGCTACACCTTC. The full variable domain, in which reference TRBV30 and TRBJ1-2 provide the parts outside the CDR3, is SQTIHQWPATLVQPVGSPLSLECTVEGTSNPNLYWYRQAAGRGLQLLFYSVGIGQISSEVPQNLSASRPQDRQFILSSKKLLLSDSGFYLCAWSPNRGYTFGSGTRLTVV.

The V gene is TRBV7-9, the J gene TRBJ2-3; D not certain. In germline, CDR1 is SEHNR, CDR2 FQNEAQ (reference sequence). Trimming removed 2 bases from V and 0 bases from J, with 9 bases in between. This CDR3 is built from 15 residues. The CDR3 sequence is CASSLSASSTDTQYF. The CDR3 nucleotides are TGTGCCAGCAGCTTAAGTGCCAGCAGCACAGATACGCAGTATTTT. The full variable domain, completed using reference TRBV7-9 and TRBJ2-3, is DTGVSQNPRHKITKRGQNVTFRCDPISEHNRLYWYRQTLGQGPEFLTYFQNEAQLEKSRLLSDRFSAERPKGSFSTLEIQRTEQGDSAMYLCASSLSASSTDTQYFGPGTRLTVL.

This rearrangement joins TRBV6-1 to TRBJ1-2; D is perhaps TRBD1 (5 bases). The CDR3 spans 15 residues. CDR1 MNHNS and CDR2 SASEGT come from the germline V gene. Trimming cost V 7 bases and J 8 bases, with 23 bases left between them. Written as DNA, the CDR3 is TGTGCCAGCATTATCAGGGATTCTTATGGCTACGGCTACACCTTC. Protein: CASIIRDSYGYGYTF.